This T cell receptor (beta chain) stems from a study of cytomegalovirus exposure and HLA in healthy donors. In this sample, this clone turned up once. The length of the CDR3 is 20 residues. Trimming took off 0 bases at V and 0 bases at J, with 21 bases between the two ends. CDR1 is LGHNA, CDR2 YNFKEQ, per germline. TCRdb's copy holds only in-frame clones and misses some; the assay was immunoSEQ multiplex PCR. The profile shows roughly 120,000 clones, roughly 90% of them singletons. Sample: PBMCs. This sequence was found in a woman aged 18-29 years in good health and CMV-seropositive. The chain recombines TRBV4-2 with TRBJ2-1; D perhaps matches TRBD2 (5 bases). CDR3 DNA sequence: TGTGCCAGCAGCCAAGACCGGGCCAGACTATCTGCAAGCTCCTACAATGAGCAGTTCTTC. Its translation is CASSQDRARLSASSYNEQFF.